These T cell receptor beta chains were read from a single sample in a study of blood T cell repertoires in COVID-19. Method: immunoSEQ multiplex PCR; TCRdb's copy keeps in-frame clones and lacks some. The data hold roughly 71,000 clones, with 70% to 90% observed a single time. Sequencing used peripheral blood. Every receptor here comes from a woman aged 80 or over with acute or convalescent COVID-19. Each CDR3 is given with its conserved first and last residue. D genes are given only for firm matches. Not all rows give a size; the values are once, few, many and, for expanded clones, a class.

V gene	CDR3 length	clone size	J gene	D gene	CDR3 DNA	CDR3 protein
TRBV30	15	NA	TRBJ2-3	TRBD1	TGTGCCTGGATCGGCCGACAGGGGTTTCCAGATACGCAGTATTTT	CAWIGRQGFPDTQYF
TRBV29-1	16	NA	TRBJ2-3	TRBD2	TGCAGCGTTGGGGCTAGCGGGGGCCTCTCGGGTGGGACGCAGTATTTT	CSVGASGGLSGGTQYF
TRBV2	15	NA	TRBJ2-7	TRBD1	TGTGCCAGCAGGCCCGGGACAGGGGGTTCCTACGAGCAGTACTTC	CASRPGTGGSYEQYF
TRBV30	13	NA	TRBJ1-5	NA	TGTGCCTGGAGTGTGGAGTACAATCAGCCCCAGCATTTT	CAWSVEYNQPQHF
TRBV24-1	16	once	TRBJ2-1	TRBD1	TGTGCCACCAGTGACTCGGGGACAGGCTCCTACAATGAGCAGTTCTTC	CATSDSGTGSYNEQFF
TRBV27	15	NA	TRBJ1-1	NA	TGTGCCAGCAGCCCTACCCCGACAGGGAACACTGAAGCTTTCTTT	CASSPTPTGNTEAFF
TRBV5-6	15	once	TRBJ2-3	NA	TGTGCCAGCAGCCTGATAGCGGCTAGCACAGATACGCAGTATTTT	CASSLIAASTDTQYF
TRBV12-5	16	once	TRBJ2-5	TRBD2	TGTGCTAGTGGTTTCGGACTAGCGGGGGGGCCCGAGACCCAGTACTTC	CASGFGLAGGPETQYF
TRBV11-2	13	NA	TRBJ1-5	NA	TGTGCCAGCAGCTTAAACAGCGGTCAGCCCCAGCATTTT	CASSLNSGQPQHF
TRBV5-1	18	NA	TRBJ2-2	NA	TGCGCCAGCAGCTTGTCCATTACAGGGTCTGCAAACACCGGGGAGCTGTTTTTT	CASSLSITGSANTGELFF
TRBV2	14	NA	TRBJ2-7	NA	TGTGCCAGCTTATCGGACAGTTCTAGCTACGAGCAGTACTTC	CASLSDSSSYEQYF
TRBV2	15	NA	TRBJ1-5	NA	TGTGCCAGCAGTGAAGCGCAGGGGACGGGCTGGCCCCAGCATTTT	CASSEAQGTGWPQHF
TRBV2	13	NA	TRBJ2-5	NA	TGTGCCAGCAGTGAACTAGACCAAGAGACCCAGTACTTC	CASSELDQETQYF
TRBV7-8	15	NA	TRBJ2-1	NA	TGTGCCAGCAGCTCGACACGCTCAGACAACAATGAGCAGTTCTTC	CASSSTRSDNNEQFF
TRBV10-3	16	NA	TRBJ2-2	NA	TGTGCCATCAGTGAGTCGGGGGCGGGTAACACCGGGGAGCTGTTTTTT	CAISESGAGNTGELFF
TRBV29-1	12	NA	TRBJ2-7	TRBD1	TGCAGCGGGCTAGGACAGGGCGGCGAGCAGTACTTC	CSGLGQGGEQYF
TRBV29-1	11	NA	TRBJ1-2	TRBD1	TGCAGCGTTCGGACAGGCTATGGCTACACCTTC	CSVRTGYGYTF
TRBV30	12	NA	TRBJ1-2	TRBD1	TGTGCCTGGAGGGCAGGGGGGTATGGCTACACCTTC	CAWRAGGYGYTF
TRBV7-3	18	NA	TRBJ1-1	TRBD1	TGTGCCAGCAGCCCCGGGACAGGACGGGGGGCTTTGAACACTGAAGCTTTCTTT	CASSPGTGRGALNTEAFF
TRBV3-1/TRBV3-2	16	NA	TRBJ1-3	NA	TGTGCCAGCAGCCAAGATCCGCCGACTATTGGAAACACCATATATTTT	CASSQDPPTIGNTIYF
TRBV5-4	13	NA	TRBJ2-1	TRBD2	TGTGCCAGCAACAAAGCGGGGGGTGGTGAGCAGTTCTTC	CASNKAGGGEQFF
TRBV29-1	16	NA	TRBJ1-1	NA	TGCAGCGTTGAAGATCCGGGGGCGCGGGGGGACACTGAAGCTTTCTTT	CSVEDPGARGDTEAFF
TRBV11-2	13	NA	TRBJ1-2	NA	TGTGCCAGCAGCTTAGACAGGGACTATGGCTACACCTTC	CASSLDRDYGYTF
TRBV18	14	NA	TRBJ1-2	TRBD1	TGTGCCAGCTCACAGGGGGCAGGGACCTATGGCTACACCTTC	CASSQGAGTYGYTF
TRBV9	14	NA	TRBJ2-7	TRBD2	TGTGCCAGCAGCGTAGGAGGGACTACCTACGAGCAGTACTTC	CASSVGGTTYEQYF
TRBV9	13	NA	TRBJ1-1	NA	TGTGCCAGCAGCGTAGAACAGAACACTGAAGCTTTCTTT	CASSVEQNTEAFF
TRBV4-1	14	NA	TRBJ1-3	NA	TGCGCCAGCAGCCTTCCAGGGGTTGGAAACACCATATATTTT	CASSLPGVGNTIYF
TRBV10-3	14	NA	TRBJ2-2	TRBD1	TGTGCCATCAAAACAGGGGTAAACACCGGGGAGCTGTTTTTT	CAIKTGVNTGELFF
TRBV7-9	14	NA	TRBJ1-1	NA	TGTGCCAGCAGCTTACAAGTTCCAGGGGCTGAAGCTTTCTTT	CASSLQVPGAEAFF
TRBV6-5	15	NA	TRBJ2-5	TRBD2	TGTGCCAGCACCAGAAATGGACTAGTAAAAGAGACCCAGTACTTC	CASTRNGLVKETQYF
TRBV14	13	few	TRBJ2-5	TRBD2	TGTGCCAGCAGCCAAGGGACCGGGACTAGCCGATACTTC	CASSQGTGTSRYF
TRBV27	17	once	TRBJ1-3	TRBD1	TGTGCCAGCAGTCGCTCAAGACAGGGGGAGCCTGGAAACACCATATATTTT	CASSRSRQGEPGNTIYF
TRBV3-1/TRBV3-2	14	few	TRBJ2-5	TRBD2	TGTGCCAGCAGCCAGGGTCGGGAGGGGAAGACCCAGTACTTC	CASSQGREGKTQYF
TRBV7-2	17	NA	TRBJ2-1	TRBD2	TGTGCCAGCAGCTTACGTGCGGGAGGGACCTCCTACAATGAGCAGTTCTTC	CASSLRAGGTSYNEQFF
TRBV5-1	15	NA	TRBJ1-1	NA	TGCGCCAGCGCCTTGTGGCCGGGTACGAGCACTGAAGCTTTCTTT	CASALWPGTSTEAFF
TRBV6-5	14	NA	TRBJ2-1	TRBD2	TGTGCCAGCGGCTTAGCGGGGGGGGACCCGGAGCAGTTCTTC	CASGLAGGDPEQFF